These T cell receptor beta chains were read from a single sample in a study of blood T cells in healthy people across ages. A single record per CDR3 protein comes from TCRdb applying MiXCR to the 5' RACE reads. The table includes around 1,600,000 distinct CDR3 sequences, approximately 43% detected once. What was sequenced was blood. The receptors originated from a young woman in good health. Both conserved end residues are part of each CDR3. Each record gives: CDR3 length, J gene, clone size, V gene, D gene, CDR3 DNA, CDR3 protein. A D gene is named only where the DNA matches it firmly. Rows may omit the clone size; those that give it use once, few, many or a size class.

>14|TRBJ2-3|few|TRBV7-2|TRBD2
TGTGCCAGCGCGGGACTAACTGGCACAGATACGCAGTATTTT
CASAGLTGTDTQYF
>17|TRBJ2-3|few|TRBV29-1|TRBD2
TGCAGCGTGGCCCTGATTCGAAGCGGGAGAGGGACAGATACGCAGTATTTT
CSVALIRSGRGTDTQYF
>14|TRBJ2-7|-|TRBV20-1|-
TGCAGTGCCCCGGACATGGATTTAGCCTACGAGCAGTACTTC
CSAPDMDLAYEQYF
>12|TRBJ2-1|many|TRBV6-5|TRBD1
TGTGCCAGCAGCAACAGGGGCTATGAGCAGTTCTTC
CASSNRGYEQFF
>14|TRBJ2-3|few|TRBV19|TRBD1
TGTGCCAGTAGTACCTGGACAGGGGAGGGTACGCAGTATTTT
CASSTWTGEGTQYF
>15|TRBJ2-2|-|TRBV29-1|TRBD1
TGCAGCGTTCGATTTAACAGGGGGAACACCGGGGAGCTGTTTTTT
CSVRFNRGNTGELFF
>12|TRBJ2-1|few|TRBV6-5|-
TGTGCCAGCAGTTACCCCTATGGTGAGCAGTTCTTC
CASSYPYGEQFF
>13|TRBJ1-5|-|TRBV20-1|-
TGCAGTGCGGTCGTCACAGGTCAACAGCCCCAGCATTTT
CSAVVTGQQPQHF
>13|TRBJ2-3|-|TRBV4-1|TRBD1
TGCGCCAGCAGGTCGACAGGGGCAGATACGCAGTATTTT
CASRSTGADTQYF
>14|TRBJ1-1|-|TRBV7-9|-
TGTACCAGCACCCGAGCCCAGTCCCCCACTGAAGCTTTCTTT
CTSTRAQSPTEAFF
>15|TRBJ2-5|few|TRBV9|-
TGTGCCAGCACAACAGGGGAGGGGGTCCAAGAGACCCAGTACTTC
CASTTGEGVQETQYF
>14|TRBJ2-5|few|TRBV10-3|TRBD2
TGTGCCATCAGTGGCGGGAGGGGGAACAATGAGCAGTACTTC
CAISGGRGNNEQYF
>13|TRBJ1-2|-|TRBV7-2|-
TGTGCCAGCAGCATCCAGGGTGACTATGGCTACACCTTC
CASSIQGDYGYTF
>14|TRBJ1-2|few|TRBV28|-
TGTGCCAGCAGTCCACGAAACAGGGCGGATGGCTACACCTTC
CASSPRNRADGYTF
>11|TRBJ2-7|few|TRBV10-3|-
TGTGCCATCACCAGTCCTGACGAGCAGTACTTC
CAITSPDEQYF
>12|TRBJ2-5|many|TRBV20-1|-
TGCAGCGGAAGACTAGGGCGCGAGACCCAGTACTTC
CSGRLGRETQYF
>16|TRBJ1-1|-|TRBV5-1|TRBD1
TGCGCCAGCAGCTCCCAGGGCACAGGGGGAGTGACTGAAGCTTTCTTT
CASSSQGTGGVTEAFF
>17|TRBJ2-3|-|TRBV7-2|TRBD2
TGTGCCAGCAGCCTCCAACTAGCGGGTCCAATCGGAGATACGCAGTATTTT
CASSLQLAGPIGDTQYF
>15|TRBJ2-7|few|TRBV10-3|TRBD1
TGTGCCATTAACGAAGCCGGGACAGGTTCCTACGAGCAGTACTTC
CAINEAGTGSYEQYF
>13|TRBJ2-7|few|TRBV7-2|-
TGTGCCAGCAGCATAACCGGGAACTACGAGCAGTACTTC
CASSITGNYEQYF
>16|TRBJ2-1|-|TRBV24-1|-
TGTGCCACCAGTGATTTGAAACCGGGAGTTCGTAATGAGCAGTTCTTC
CATSDLKPGVRNEQFF
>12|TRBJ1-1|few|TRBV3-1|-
TGTGCCAGCAGCCGGGAAGTCTCTGAAGCTTTCTTT
CASSREVSEAFF
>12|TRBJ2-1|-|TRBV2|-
TGTGCCAGCAGGTACCTTGGGAATGAGCAGTTCTTC
CASRYLGNEQFF
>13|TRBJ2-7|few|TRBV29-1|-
TGCAGCGTTGGAGCGGGCCAGAGCTACGAGCAGTACTTC
CSVGAGQSYEQYF
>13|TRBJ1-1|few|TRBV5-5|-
TGTGCCAGCAGCTTGGCCGTGTTCTCTGAAGCTTTCTTT
CASSLAVFSEAFF
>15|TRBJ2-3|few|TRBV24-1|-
TGTGCCACCAGTGATTCGGGGGTCGGCACAGATACGCAGTATTTT
CATSDSGVGTDTQYF
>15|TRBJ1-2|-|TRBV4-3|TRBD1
TGCGCCAGCAGCCAAGGGGACAGCTTCCCCTATGGCTACACCTTC
CASSQGDSFPYGYTF
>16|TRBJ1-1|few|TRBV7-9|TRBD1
TGTGCCAGCAGCTACCCGATGACAGGGGAATCCACTGAAGCTTTCTTT
CASSYPMTGESTEAFF
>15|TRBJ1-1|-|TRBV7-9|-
TGTGCCAGCAGCTTAGAGGGGACCCTGAACACTGAAGCTTTCTTT
CASSLEGTLNTEAFF
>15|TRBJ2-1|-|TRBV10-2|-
TGCGCCAGCAGTGAGTCGAAGGTCTCCTACAATGAGCAGTTCTTC
CASSESKVSYNEQFF
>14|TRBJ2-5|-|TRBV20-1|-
TGCAGTGCTAGGCCTAGCGTGCGACAAGAGACCCAGTACTTC
CSARPSVRQETQYF
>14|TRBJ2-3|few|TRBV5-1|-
TGCGCCAGCAGCCCCAGGACGGACACAGATACGCAGTATTTT
CASSPRTDTDTQYF
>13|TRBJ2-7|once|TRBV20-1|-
TGCAGTGCGGGGAAAATTCACCGGGAGACCCGGTACTTC
CSAGKIHRETRYF
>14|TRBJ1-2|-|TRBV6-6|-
TGTGCCAGCAGTACAGGGCAGGCTGGCTATGGCTACACCTTC
CASSTGQAGYGYTF
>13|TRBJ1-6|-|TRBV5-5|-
TGTGCCAGCAGCTTGTCCTCCGATTCACCCCTCCACTTT
CASSLSSDSPLHF
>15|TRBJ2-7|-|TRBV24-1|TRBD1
TGTGCCACAGCCATCACAGGGGTCAGTTCCTACGAGCAGTACTTC
CATAITGVSSYEQYF
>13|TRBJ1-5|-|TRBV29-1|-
TGCAGCGTCCAAATAGGGTTGGGTCAGCCCCAGCATTTT
CSVQIGLGQPQHF
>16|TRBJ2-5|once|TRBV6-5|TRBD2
TGTGCCAGCAGTAGGACTAGCGGGGGGGCTAGGTATGAGCAGTACTTC
CASSRTSGGARYEQYF
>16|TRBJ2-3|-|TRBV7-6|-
TGTGCCAGCAGCTTAGTTGCGGGCAAGCCACCAGATACGCAGTATTTT
CASSLVAGKPPDTQYF
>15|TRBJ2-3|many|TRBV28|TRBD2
TGTGCCAGCAGCCTTAATGGCGGGGGAACGGATACGCAGTATTTT
CASSLNGGGTDTQYF
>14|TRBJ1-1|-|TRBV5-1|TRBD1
TGCGCCAGCAGCTTGGAAGACAGGGTGACTGAAGCTTTCTTT
CASSLEDRVTEAFF
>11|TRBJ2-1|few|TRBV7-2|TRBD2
TGTGCCAGCAGCCCGTCGGCGGGAGAGTTCTTC
CASSPSAGEFF
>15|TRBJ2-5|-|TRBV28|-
TGTGCCAGCACCCCGGCGGGGATAGCCTACAATGAGCAGTACTTC
CASTPAGIAYNEQYF
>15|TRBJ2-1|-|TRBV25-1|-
TGTGCCAGCAGTGAAGTCGCGGAACTAATCAATGAGCAGTTCTTC
CASSEVAELINEQFF
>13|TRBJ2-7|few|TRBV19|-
TGTGCCAGTAGTCACGGGATCCTCTACGAGCAGTACTTC
CASSHGILYEQYF
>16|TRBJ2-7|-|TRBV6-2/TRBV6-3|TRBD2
TGTGCCAGCAGTTACCGGACTAGCGTTTTTCGCTACGAGCAGTACTTC
CASSYRTSVFRYEQYF
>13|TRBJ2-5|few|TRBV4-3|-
TGCGCCAGCAGCGTGGGAGGGGGAAAGACCCAGTACTTC
CASSVGGGKTQYF
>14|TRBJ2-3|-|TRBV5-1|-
TGCGCCAGCAGCCGAGGTCGAGCATCGGATACGCGGTATTTT
CASSRGRASDTRYF
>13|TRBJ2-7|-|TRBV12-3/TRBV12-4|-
TGTGCCAGCAGTCCCCGAGCCCGGAACGAGCAGTACTTC
CASSPRARNEQYF
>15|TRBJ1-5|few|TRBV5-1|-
TGCGCCAGCAGCCCGGGCCAGGAACGCAATCAGCCCCAGCATTTT
CASSPGQERNQPQHF
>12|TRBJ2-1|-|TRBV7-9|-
TGTGCCAGCAGCATTGAGTATTCGGAGCAGTTCTTC
CASSIEYSEQFF
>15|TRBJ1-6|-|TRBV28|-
TGTGCCAGCAGTGCCCCCGGGACAATTAATTCACCCCCCCACTTT
CASSAPGTINSPPHF
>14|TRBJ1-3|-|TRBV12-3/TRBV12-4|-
TGTGCCAGCAGTTTGTGGGAGTCTGGAAACACCATATATTTT
CASSLWESGNTIYF
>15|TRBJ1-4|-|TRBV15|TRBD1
TGTGCCACCAGCAGAGCCGGGACAGGGTGTGAAAAACTGTTTTTT
CATSRAGTGCEKLFF
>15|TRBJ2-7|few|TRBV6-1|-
TGTGCCAGCAGTGGAGCTAGGGGCTATTCGAACGAGCAGTACTTC
CASSGARGYSNEQYF
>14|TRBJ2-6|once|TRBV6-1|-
TGTGCCACCACTCGGGTATCTGGGGCCAACGTCCTGACTTTC
CATTRVSGANVLTF
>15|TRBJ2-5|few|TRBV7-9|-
TGTGCCAGCAGCTTCCGGGACGGAGAACAAGAGACCCAGTACTTC
CASSFRDGEQETQYF
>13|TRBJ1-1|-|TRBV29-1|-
TGCAGCGTTGCGAACAGACTGAACACTGAAGCTTTCTTT
CSVANRLNTEAFF